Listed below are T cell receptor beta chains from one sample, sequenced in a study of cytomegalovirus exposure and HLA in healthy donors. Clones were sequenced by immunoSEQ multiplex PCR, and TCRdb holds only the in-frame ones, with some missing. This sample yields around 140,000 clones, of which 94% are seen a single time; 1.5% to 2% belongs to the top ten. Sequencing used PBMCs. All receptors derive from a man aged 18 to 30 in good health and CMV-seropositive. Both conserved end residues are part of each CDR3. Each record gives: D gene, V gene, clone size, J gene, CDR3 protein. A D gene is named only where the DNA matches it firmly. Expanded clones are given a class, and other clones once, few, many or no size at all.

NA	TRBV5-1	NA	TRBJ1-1	CASSYGSNTEAFF
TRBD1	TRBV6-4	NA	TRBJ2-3	CASSAQGPDTQYF
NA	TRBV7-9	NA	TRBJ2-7	CASSLYIRDLAYEQYF
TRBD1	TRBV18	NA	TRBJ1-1	CASRQGADTEAFF
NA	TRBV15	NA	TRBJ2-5	CATSRTSFGAGVFQETQYF
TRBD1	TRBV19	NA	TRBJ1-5	CASQRRDRVRSNQPQHF
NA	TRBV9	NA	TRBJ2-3	CASSASSAADTQYF
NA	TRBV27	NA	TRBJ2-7	CASSLGQPYEQYF
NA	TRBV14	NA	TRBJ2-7	CASSLRRGTAYEQYF
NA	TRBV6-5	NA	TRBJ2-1	CASSYQTDSYNEQFF
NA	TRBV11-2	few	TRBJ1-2	CASSLSLNYGYTF
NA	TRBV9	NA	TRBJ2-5	CASSVAGAGETQYF
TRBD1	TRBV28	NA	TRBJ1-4	CASGNPRGQGATNEKLFF
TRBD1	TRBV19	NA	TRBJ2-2	CASSIKILAFLGGEAGELFF
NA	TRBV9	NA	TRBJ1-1	CASSLGQSFTEAFF
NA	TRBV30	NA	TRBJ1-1	CAWSVAGLYTEAFF